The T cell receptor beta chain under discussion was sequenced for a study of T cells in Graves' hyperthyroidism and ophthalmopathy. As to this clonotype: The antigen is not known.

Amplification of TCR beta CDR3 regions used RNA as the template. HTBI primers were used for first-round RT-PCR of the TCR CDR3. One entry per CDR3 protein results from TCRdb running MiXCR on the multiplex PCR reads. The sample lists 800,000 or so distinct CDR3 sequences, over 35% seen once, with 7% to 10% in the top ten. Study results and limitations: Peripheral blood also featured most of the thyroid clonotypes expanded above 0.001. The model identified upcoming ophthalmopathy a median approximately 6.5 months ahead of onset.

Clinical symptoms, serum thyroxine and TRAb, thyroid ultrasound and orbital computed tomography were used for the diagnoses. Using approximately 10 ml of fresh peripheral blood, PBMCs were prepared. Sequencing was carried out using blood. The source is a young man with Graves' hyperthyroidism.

The CDR3 spells CATGTGREQYF. As DNA, the CDR3 is TGTGCCACCGGGACAGGACGCGAGCAGTACTTC. This chain connects TRBV10-3 to TRBJ2-7, with 8 bases that match TRBD1. The CDR3 contains 11 residues. Losses at the gene ends were 10 bases for V and 6 bases for J; bases not matched to a gene: 5. The germline gives CDR1 ENHRY, CDR2 SYGVKD.